Below are 24 T cell receptor beta chains sequenced from a single sample in a study of cytotoxic CD8 clonotypes in ibrutinib-treated CLL (dated by TCRdb to 2020 to 2022). Explained via the paper, the time point label denotes: progressive disease on ibrutinib. The library was built by means of the immunoSEQ multiplex PCR assay. Here the immuneACCESS table is served through TCRdb, limited to in-frame sequences with V and J called. Missing clones are a known gap in these copies; in checked studies unresolved V genes cover under half, and the rest lacks a known reason. The sample includes 250,000 to 350,000 clones, with less than 85% observed a single time. 5.6% of the sample is in the top ten clones. The sample in question was PBMCs, obtained at disease progression, from a patient treated with ibrutinib. These receptors were obtained from a human donor with chronic lymphocytic leukemia.

V and J are TRBV29-1 and TRBJ1-2; the D gene is possibly TRBD1 (6 bases). The CDR3 spans 14 residues. Germline V CDR1 and CDR2: SQVTM, ANQGSEA. V was shortened by 6 bases and J by 2 bases, with 16 bases between the two germline ends. CDR3 in amino acids: CSVRGGVHNYGYTF. The CDR3, as DNA: TGCAGCGTCAGAGGGGGGGTCCACAACTATGGCTACACCTTC.

V and J are TRBV15 and TRBJ1-4; the D gene is possibly TRBD1 (5 bases). The germline V gene encodes CDR1 LNHNV and CDR2 YYDKDF (reference sequence). The CDR3 covers 15 residues. With 9 bases removed from V and 4 bases from J, the gap between germline ends came to 18 bases. CDR3 amino acids: CATRLADTRNEKLFF. CDR3 nucleotides: TGTGCCACGCGACTCGCGGACACCCGTAATGAAAAACTGTTTTTT.

J is TRBJ2-2 and V is TRBV10-1; TRBD2 matches 9 bases. This CDR3 is 22 amino acids long. The V and J ends lost 2 bases and 0 bases, in that order; junction bases with no gene match: 19. From germline, CDR1 is WNHNN and CDR2 SYGVQD (reference sequence). The CDR3 DNA reads TGCGCCAGCAGTGAGCCGGGTCCTCTAGCGGGATTGAACCTCCCGAACACCGGGGAGCTGTTTTTT. This codes for CASSEPGPLAGLNLPNTGELFF.

The chain joins TRBV5-6 to TRBJ1-4; 10 bases fit TRBD1. The CDR3 is made up of 17 amino acids. J gave up 0 bases and V 4 bases, and 6 bases lay outside the gene matches. Germline values: CDR1 SGHDT, CDR2 YYEEEE. CDR3 region: CASSAGTGVATNEKLFF. The CDR3, as DNA: TGTGCCAGCAGCGCCGGGACAGGGGTTGCAACTAATGAAAAACTGTTTTTT.

The chain combines TRBV27 with TRBJ2-3; 7 nucleotides agree with TRBD2. Germline-derived CDR1 and CDR2 are MNHEY and SMNVEV (reference sequence). Unmatched junction bases numbered 3, after V lost 2 bases and J lost 1 base. This CDR3 has 15 amino acids. CDR3 sequence reads: CASSLQRGRTDTQYF. Written as DNA, the CDR3 is TGTGCCAGCAGTTTACAGCGGGGTCGCACAGATACGCAGTATTTT.

This chain joins TRBV15 and TRBJ2-1; TRBD2 aligns across 11 bases. The CDR3 consists of 13 residues. Germline loops: CDR1 LNHNV, CDR2 YYDKDF (reference sequence). Trimming cost V 6 bases and J 5 bases; bases outside gene matches: 0. The chain's CDR3 is CATRTSGDNEQFF. The CDR3 DNA sequence: TGTGCCACCAGGACTAGCGGGGACAATGAGCAGTTCTTC. Drawing the rest from reference TRBV15 and TRBJ2-1, the complete variable domain is DAMVIQNPRYQVTQFGKPVTLSCSQTLNHNVMYWYQQKSSQAPKLLFHYYDKDFNNEADTPDNFQSRRPNTSFCFLDIRSPGLGDTAMYLCATRTSGDNEQFFGPGTRLTVL.

The chain combines TRBV7-3 with TRBJ2-3; 9 nucleotides align to TRBD2. Germline CDR1 SGHTA, CDR2 FQGTGA. The CDR3 totals 15 residues. V trimming: 4 bases; J trimming: 3 bases; junction bases outside the gene matches: 5. The CDR3 loop reads CASSSGLARTDTQYF. The CDR3 DNA reads as TGTGCCAGCAGCTCGGGACTAGCTAGGACAGATACGCAGTATTTT.

The rearrangement joins TRBV5-1 to TRBJ2-7; 9 bases match TRBD1. Trimming at V came to 5 bases and at J to 7 bases, leaving 7 bases not matched to a gene. The CDR3 is 13 amino acids. The V gene's germline CDR1 is SGHRS and CDR2 YFSETQ. The chain's CDR3 is CASRVGQGGEQYF. The CDR3 DNA is TGCGCCAGCAGGGTGGGACAGGGAGGGGAGCAGTACTTC.

This sequence joins TRBV5-6 and TRBJ1-2; 8 bases fit TRBD1. This CDR3 comprises 16 residues. V shed 4 bases and J 0 bases; nucleotides not matched to a gene: 8. Germline assignment: CDR1 SGHDT and CDR2 YYEEEE. The CDR3 protein is CASSKVDRATNYGYTF. CDR3 bases: TGTGCCAGCAGCAAAGTGGACAGGGCCACTAACTATGGCTACACCTTC.

The chain employs TRBV28 and TRBJ2-1; 16 positions agree with TRBD2. The CDR3 covers 17 residues. Germline-derived CDR1 and CDR2 are MDHEN and SYDVKM. The ends lost 10 bases at V and 4 bases at J; junction bases unmatched: 10. The CDR3 sequence: CATTGTSGRAGYNEQFF. Written as DNA, the CDR3 is TGTGCCACCACCGGGACTAGCGGGAGGGCCGGATACAATGAGCAGTTCTTC.

This clone was seen only a few times. The chain couples TRBV2 to TRBJ1-2; the match to TRBD1 covers 9 bases. V dropped 9 bases and J dropped 6; count of bases not matched to a gene: 8. The CDR3 runs 13 residues. The germline CDR1 and CDR2 sequences are SNHLY and FYNNEI. Here the CDR3 reads CARDPGQGNGYTF. The CDR3 DNA is TGTGCCAGAGACCCGGGACAGGGTAATGGCTACACCTTC. Together with reference TRBV2 and TRBJ1-2, the CDR3 gives the full variable domain: EPEVTQTPSHQVTQMGQEVILRCVPISNHLYFYWYRQILGQKVEFLVSFYNNEISEKSEIFDDQFSVERPDGSNFTLKIRSTKLEDSAMYFCARDPGQGNGYTFGSGTRLTVV.

This rearrangement joins TRBV7-2 to TRBJ2-7; the match to TRBD1 covers 7 bases. The CDR3 has 15 amino acids. The ends lost 1 base at V and 3 bases at J; junction bases unmatched: 6. Germline values: CDR1 SGHTA, CDR2 FQGNSA. CDR3 DNA sequence: TGTGCCAGCAGCTTAGAAGCTCAGGGGGACTACGAGCAGTACTTC. It is translated as CASSLEAQGDYEQYF. Full variable domain (rest looked up from reference TRBV7-2 and TRBJ2-7): GAGVSQSPSNKVTEKGKDVELRCDPISGHTALYWYRQSLGQGLEFLIYFQGNSAPDKSGLPSDRFSAERTGGSVSTLTIQRTQQEDSAVYLCASSLEAQGDYEQYFGPGTRLTVT.

This clone was seen more than once but under ten times. The chain couples TRBV7-8 to TRBJ1-5; perhaps TRBD1 as D (6 bases). Trimming cost V 4 bases and J 3 bases, with 16 bases left between them. Germline V gives CDR1 SGHVS, CDR2 FQNEAQ. The CDR3 sequence is 16 residues long. The chain's CDR3 is CASSSQTGKVNQPQHF. The CDR3 region has the DNA TGTGCCAGCAGCTCCCAAACAGGGAAGGTCAATCAGCCCCAGCATTTT. Full variable domain (remainder filled in from reference TRBV7-8 and TRBJ1-5): GAGVSQSPRYKVAKRGQDVALRCDPISGHVSLFWYQQALGQGPEFLTYFQNEAQLDKSGLPSDRFFAERPEGSVSTLKIQRTQQEDSAVYLCASSSQTGKVNQPQHFGDGTRLSIL.

This chain joins TRBV27 and TRBJ2-5; D perhaps matches TRBD1 (7 bases). This CDR3 comprises 14 residues. The germline CDR1 and CDR2 sequences are MNHEY and SMNVEV (reference sequence). Trimming took off 4 bases at V and 3 bases at J, with 12 bases between the two ends. The CDR3, as DNA: TGTGCCAGCAGTTCACGGGGGACAGAAGAGACCCAGTACTTC. Translating gives CASSSRGTEETQYF.

The chain has TRBV27 and TRBJ1-4; D call uncertain. This CDR3 has 13 residues. The germline V gene encodes CDR1 MNHEY and CDR2 SMNVEV (reference sequence). V lost 6 bases to trimming and J lost 2 bases, with 7 bases between them. The CDR3: CASSLWTNEKLFF. The CDR3 coding sequence is TGTGCCAGCAGCTTGTGGACTAATGAAAAACTGTTTTTT.

This chain joins TRBV10-3 and TRBJ2-1; D unresolved. V dropped 4 bases and J dropped 8 bases, with 6 bases sitting between them. The CDR3 contains 11 residues. The germline V gene encodes CDR1 ENHRY and CDR2 SYGVKD. CDR3 amino acids: CAISGLDEQFF. Written as DNA, the CDR3 is TGTGCCATCAGTGGTTTGGATGAGCAGTTCTTC.

The genes are TRBV19 and TRBJ1-5; TRBD1 matches 11 bases. Germline assignment: CDR1 LNHDA and CDR2 SQIVND (reference sequence). The ends lost 5 bases at V and 4 bases at J; junction bases unmatched: 1. The CDR3 has 14 amino acids. The CDR3 region has the DNA TGTGCCAGTAGTGGGACAGGGGGTAATCAGCCCCAGCATTTT. This sequence encodes CASSGTGGNQPQHF.

The chain joins TRBV7-3 to TRBJ2-2; tentative D call: TRBD1 (6 bases). The CDR3 runs 15 residues. V lost 5 bases, J lost 1 base, and 11 bases lay in between. CDR1 SGHTA and CDR2 FQGTGA come from the germline V gene. The CDR3 is CASSQDRMNTGELFF. CDR3 coding DNA: TGTGCCAGCAGCCAAGACAGGATGAACACCGGGGAGCTGTTTTTT.

Worth noting for this clone: The sample has other DNA sequences that encode this CDR3 too. The rearrangement joins TRBV5-1 to TRBJ2-1; a possible D gene is TRBD2 (6 bases). V was cut by 3 bases and J by 6 bases, with 10 bases left in between. This CDR3 region has 13 residues. Germline CDR1 is SGHRS and CDR2 is YFSETQ. The CDR3: CASSYRAGNEQFF. The CDR3 region has the DNA TGCGCCAGCAGCTACAGAGCGGGCAATGAGCAGTTCTTC.

The V and J genes are TRBV5-1 and TRBJ2-2; TRBD1 aligns across 8 bases. V trimming: 0 bases; J trimming: 6 bases; junction bases outside the gene matches: 10. The CDR3 is 17 amino acids. Looked up from germline, CDR1 is SGHRS and CDR2 is YFSETQ. DNA for the CDR3: TGCGCCAGCAGCTTGGTATCGGACAGGGTGTGGTCCGGGGAGCTGTTTTTT. Amino acids: CASSLVSDRVWSGELFF.

The chain links TRBV9 to TRBJ2-3; 9 bases are shared with TRBD2. Germline V gene sequence: CDR1 SGDLS, CDR2 YYNGEE. The junction had 3 bases not matched to a gene; V was cut back by 3 bases and J by 1 base. The CDR3 has 15 residues. The CDR3 reads CASSELAGGTDTQYF. CDR3 sequence (DNA): TGTGCCAGCAGCGAGTTAGCGGGAGGCACAGATACGCAGTATTTT. Filled out from reference TRBV9 and TRBJ2-3, the complete variable domain reads DSGVTQTPKHLITATGQRVTLRCSPRSGDLSVYWYQQSLDQGLQFLIQYYNGEERAKGNILERFSAQQFPDLHSELNLSSLELGDSALYFCASSELAGGTDTQYFGPGTRLTVL.

This chain uses TRBV4-1 with TRBJ2-5, with a tentative D call TRBD2 (5 bases). CDR3 size: 19 residues. The V end was cut by 0 bases, the J end by 2 bases, with 22 bases between. The germline V gene encodes CDR1 MGHRA and CDR2 YSYEKL. CDR3 coding DNA: TGCGCCAGCAGCCAAGATTTCCTTGCTTTGAGGGAGCCACAAGAGACCCAGTACTTC. It encodes CASSQDFLALREPQETQYF.

This clone was recorded at least ten times. The V and J genes are TRBV13 and TRBJ2-7, with D hard to call. CDR3 length: 15 amino acids. The germline CDR1 and CDR2 sequences are PRHDT and FYEKMQ (reference sequence). Trimming removed 3 bases from V and 0 bases from J, with 12 bases in between. CDR3 DNA: TGTGCCAGCAGCTTGTCCCGTGTGGGCTCCTACGAGCAGTACTTC. It specifies CASSLSRVGSYEQYF.

V usage is TRBV29-1 and J usage is TRBJ1-2; D unclear. The germline CDR1 and CDR2 sequences are SQVTM and ANQGSEA. The CDR3 is 13 amino acids. Trimming removed 5 bases at V and 0 bases at J, with 10 bases between. DNA of the CDR3: TGCAGCGTTTTGGCAGCGCCTAACTATGGCTACACCTTC. As protein: CSVLAAPNYGYTF. The complete variable domain, with remaining parts taken from reference TRBV29-1 and TRBJ1-2, reads SAVISQKPSRDICQRGTSLTIQCQVDSQVTMMFWYRQQPGQSLTLIATANQGSEATYESGFVIDKFPISRPNLTFSTLTVSNMSPEDSSIYLCSVLAAPNYGYTFGSGTRLTVV.